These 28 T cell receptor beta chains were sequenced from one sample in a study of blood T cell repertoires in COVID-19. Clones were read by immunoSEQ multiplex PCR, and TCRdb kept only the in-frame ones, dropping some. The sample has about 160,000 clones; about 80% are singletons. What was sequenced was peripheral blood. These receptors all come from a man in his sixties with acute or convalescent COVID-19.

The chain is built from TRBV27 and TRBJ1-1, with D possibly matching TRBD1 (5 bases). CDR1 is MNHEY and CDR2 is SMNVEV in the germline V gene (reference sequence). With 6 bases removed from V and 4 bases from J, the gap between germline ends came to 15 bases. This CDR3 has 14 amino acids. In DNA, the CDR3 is TGTGCCAGCAGAGGGGCAGGGTCTGGCACTGAAGCTTTCTTT. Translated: CASRGAGSGTEAFF.

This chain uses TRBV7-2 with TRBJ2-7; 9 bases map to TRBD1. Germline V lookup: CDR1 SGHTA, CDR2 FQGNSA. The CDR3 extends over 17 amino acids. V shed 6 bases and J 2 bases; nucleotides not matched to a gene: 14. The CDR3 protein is CASRLRGGQGSTYEQYF. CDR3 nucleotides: TGTGCCAGCAGGTTAAGGGGCGGACAGGGGTCAACCTACGAGCAGTACTTC.

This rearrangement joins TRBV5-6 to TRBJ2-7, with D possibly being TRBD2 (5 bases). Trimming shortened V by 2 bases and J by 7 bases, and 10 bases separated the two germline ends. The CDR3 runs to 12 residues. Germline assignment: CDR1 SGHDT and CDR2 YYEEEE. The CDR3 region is CASSFGVGEQYF. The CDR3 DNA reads TGTGCCAGCAGCTTCGGGGTCGGGGAGCAGTACTTC.

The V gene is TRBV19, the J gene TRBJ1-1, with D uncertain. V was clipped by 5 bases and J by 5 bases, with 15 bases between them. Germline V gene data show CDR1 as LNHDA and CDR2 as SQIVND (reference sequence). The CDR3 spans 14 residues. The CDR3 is CASSVNSPGTEAFF. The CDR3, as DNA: TGTGCCAGTAGTGTAAACAGCCCGGGGACTGAAGCTTTCTTT.

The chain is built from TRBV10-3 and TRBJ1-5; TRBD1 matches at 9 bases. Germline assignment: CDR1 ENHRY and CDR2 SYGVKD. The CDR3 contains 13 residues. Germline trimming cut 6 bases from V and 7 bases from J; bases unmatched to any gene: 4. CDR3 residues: CAIRRQGDQPQHF. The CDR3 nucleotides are TGTGCCATCAGGAGACAGGGGGACCAGCCCCAGCATTTT.

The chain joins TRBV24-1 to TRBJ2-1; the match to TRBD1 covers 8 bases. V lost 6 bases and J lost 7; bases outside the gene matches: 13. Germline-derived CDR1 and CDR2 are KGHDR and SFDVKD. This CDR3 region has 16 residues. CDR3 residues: CATSSTGEMEWNEQFF. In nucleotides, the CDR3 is TGTGCCACCAGTTCGACAGGGGAGATGGAATGGAATGAGCAGTTCTTC.

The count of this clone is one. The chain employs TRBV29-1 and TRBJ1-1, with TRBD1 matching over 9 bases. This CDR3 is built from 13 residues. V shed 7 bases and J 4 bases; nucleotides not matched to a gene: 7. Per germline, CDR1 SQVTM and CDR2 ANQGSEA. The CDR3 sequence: CSAPGQGRTEAFF. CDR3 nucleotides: TGCAGCGCCCCGGGACAGGGCCGCACTGAAGCTTTCTTT. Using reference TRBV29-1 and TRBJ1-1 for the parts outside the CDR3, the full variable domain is SAVISQKPSRDICQRGTSLTIQCQVDSQVTMMFWYRQQPGQSLTLIATANQGSEATYESGFVIDKFPISRPNLTFSTLTVSNMSPEDSSIYLCSAPGQGRTEAFFGQGTRLTVV.

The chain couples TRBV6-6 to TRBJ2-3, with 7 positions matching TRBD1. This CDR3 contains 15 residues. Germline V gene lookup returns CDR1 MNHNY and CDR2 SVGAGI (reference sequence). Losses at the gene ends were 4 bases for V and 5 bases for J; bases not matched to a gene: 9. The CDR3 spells CASSSRTGSRDTQYF. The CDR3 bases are TGTGCCAGCAGTTCCCGGACAGGTAGTAGAGATACGCAGTATTTT.

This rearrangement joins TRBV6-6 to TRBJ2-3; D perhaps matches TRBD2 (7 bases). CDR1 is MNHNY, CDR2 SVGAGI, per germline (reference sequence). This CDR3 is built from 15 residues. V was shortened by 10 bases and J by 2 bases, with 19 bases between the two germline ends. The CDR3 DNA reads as TGTGCCATCCCAGAATGGGGGGGCCTCACAGATACGCAGTATTTT. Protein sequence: CAIPEWGGLTDTQYF.

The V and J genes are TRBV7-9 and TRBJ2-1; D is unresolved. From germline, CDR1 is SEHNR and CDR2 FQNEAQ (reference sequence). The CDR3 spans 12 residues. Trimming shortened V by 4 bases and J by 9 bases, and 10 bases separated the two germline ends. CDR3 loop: CASSSTTLEQFF. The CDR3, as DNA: TGTGCCAGCAGCTCTACTACACTTGAGCAGTTCTTC.

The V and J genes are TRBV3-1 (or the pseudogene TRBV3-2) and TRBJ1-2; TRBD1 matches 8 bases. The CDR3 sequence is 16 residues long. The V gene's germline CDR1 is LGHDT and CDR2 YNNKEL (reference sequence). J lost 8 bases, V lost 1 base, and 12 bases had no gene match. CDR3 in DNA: TGTGCCAGCAGCCAAGTAGGCGTCGGACAGGGTGGCGGCTACACCTTC. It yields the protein CASSQVGVGQGGGYTF.

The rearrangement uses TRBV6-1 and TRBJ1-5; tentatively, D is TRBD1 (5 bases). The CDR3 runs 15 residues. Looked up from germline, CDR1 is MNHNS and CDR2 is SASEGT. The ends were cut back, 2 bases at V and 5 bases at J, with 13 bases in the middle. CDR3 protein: CASSERGQGYQPQHF. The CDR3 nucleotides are TGTGCCAGCAGTGAAAGAGGCCAGGGTTATCAGCCCCAGCATTTT.

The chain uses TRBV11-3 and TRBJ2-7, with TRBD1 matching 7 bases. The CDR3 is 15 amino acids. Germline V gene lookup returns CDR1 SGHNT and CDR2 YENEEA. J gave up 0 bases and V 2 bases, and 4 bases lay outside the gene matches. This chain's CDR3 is CASSLSGQSSYEQYF. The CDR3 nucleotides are TGTGCCAGCAGCTTATCGGGACAGAGCTCCTACGAGCAGTACTTC.

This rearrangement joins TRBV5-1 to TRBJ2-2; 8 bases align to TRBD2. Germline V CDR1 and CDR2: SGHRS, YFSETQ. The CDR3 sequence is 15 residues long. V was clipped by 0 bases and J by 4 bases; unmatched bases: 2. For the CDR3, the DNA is TGCGCCAGCAGCTTGGTAGCGGGGACCACCGGGGAGCTGTTTTTT. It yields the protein CASSLVAGTTGELFF.

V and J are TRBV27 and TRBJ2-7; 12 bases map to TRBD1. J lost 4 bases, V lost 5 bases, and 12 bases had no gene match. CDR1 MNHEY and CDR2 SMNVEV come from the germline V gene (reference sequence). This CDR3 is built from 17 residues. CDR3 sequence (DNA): TGTGCCAGCAGTCGAGGGCCCCCGGGACAGGGGGCTTACGAGCAGTACTTC. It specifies CASSRGPPGQGAYEQYF.

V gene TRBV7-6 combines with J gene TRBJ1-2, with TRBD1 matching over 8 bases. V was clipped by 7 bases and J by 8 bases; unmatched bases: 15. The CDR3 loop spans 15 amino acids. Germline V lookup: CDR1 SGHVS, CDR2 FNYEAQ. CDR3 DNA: TGTGCCAGCACCCCCTCTTTAGGACAGGGATGGGGCTACACCTTC. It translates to CASTPSLGQGWGYTF. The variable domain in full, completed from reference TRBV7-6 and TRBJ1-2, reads GAGVSQSPRYKVTKRGQDVALRCDPISGHVSLYWYRQALGQGPEFLTYFNYEAQQDKSGLPNDRFSAERPEGSISTLTIQRTEQRDSAMYRCASTPSLGQGWGYTFGSGTRLTVV.

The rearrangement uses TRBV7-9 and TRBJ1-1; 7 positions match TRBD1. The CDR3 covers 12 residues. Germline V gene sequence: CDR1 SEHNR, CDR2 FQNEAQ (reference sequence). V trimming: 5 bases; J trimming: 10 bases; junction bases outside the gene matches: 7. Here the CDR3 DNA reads TGTGCCAGCAGCCCTGAGACAGGGACAGCTTTCTTT. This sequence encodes CASSPETGTAFF.

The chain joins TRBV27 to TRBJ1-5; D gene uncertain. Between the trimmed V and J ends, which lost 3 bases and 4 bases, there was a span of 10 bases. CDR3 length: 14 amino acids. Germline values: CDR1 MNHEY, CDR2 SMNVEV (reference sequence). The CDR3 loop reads CASSFGGINQPQHF. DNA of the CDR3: TGTGCCAGCAGTTTTGGAGGGATTAATCAGCCCCAGCATTTT.

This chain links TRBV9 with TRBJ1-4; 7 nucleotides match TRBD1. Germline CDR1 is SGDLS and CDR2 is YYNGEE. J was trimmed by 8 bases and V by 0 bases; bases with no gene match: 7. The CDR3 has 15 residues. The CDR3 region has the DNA TGTGCCAGCAGCGTAGGGGAAGGGGGCGCCGAAAAACTGTTTTTT. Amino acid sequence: CASSVGEGGAEKLFF.

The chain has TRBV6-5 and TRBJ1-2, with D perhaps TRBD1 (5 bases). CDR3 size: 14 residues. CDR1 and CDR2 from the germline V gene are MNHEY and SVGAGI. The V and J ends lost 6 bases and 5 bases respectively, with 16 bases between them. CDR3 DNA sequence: TGTGCCAGCAGCCGGGGGGGAGGGATTTATGGCTACACCTTC. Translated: CASSRGGGIYGYTF.

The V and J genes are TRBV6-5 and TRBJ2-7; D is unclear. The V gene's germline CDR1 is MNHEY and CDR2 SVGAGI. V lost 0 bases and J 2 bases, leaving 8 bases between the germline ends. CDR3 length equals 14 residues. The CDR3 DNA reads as TGTGCCAGCAGTTACTCGGCGGCCGCCTACGAGCAGTACTTC. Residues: CASSYSAAAYEQYF.

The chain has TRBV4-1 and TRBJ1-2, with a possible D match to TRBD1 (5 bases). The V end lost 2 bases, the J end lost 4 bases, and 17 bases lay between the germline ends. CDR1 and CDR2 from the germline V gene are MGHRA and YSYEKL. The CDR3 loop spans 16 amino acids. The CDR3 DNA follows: TGCGCCAGCAGCCAACCCCTCCCACGGGGGAGCTATGGCTACACCTTC. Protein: CASSQPLPRGSYGYTF.

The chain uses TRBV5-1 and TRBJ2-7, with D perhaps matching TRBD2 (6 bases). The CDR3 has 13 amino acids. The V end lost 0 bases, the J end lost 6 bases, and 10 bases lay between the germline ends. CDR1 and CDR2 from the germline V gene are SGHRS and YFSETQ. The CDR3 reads CASSLATGVEQYF. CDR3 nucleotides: TGCGCCAGCAGCTTGGCCACGGGGGTCGAGCAGTACTTC.

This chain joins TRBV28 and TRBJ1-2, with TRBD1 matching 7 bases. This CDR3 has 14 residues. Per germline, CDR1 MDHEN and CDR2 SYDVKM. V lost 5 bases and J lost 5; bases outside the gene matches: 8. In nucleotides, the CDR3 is TGTGCCAGCAGTCCCTCCACAGGGGTATATGGCTACACCTTC. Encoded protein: CASSPSTGVYGYTF.

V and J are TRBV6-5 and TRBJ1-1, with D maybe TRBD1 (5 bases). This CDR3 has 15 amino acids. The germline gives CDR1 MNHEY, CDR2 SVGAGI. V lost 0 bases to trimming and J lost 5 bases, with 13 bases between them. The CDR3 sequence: CASSYSFRVWTEAFF. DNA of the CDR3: TGTGCCAGCAGTTACTCATTCAGGGTCTGGACTGAAGCTTTCTTT.

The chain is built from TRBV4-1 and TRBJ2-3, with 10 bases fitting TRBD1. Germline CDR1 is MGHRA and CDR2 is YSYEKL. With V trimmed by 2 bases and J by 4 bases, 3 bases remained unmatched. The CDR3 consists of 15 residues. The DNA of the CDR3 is TGCGCCAGCAGCCAAAGACAGGGGGCGGCAGATACGCAGTATTTT. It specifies CASSQRQGAADTQYF.

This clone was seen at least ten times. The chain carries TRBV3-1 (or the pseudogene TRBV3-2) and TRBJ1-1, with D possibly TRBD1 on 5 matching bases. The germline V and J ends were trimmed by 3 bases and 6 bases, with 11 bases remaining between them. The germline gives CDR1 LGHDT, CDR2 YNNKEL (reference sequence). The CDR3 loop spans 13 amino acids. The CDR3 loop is CASSQGGDPEAFF. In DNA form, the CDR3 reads TGTGCCAGCAGCCAGGGGGGGGATCCTGAAGCTTTCTTT.

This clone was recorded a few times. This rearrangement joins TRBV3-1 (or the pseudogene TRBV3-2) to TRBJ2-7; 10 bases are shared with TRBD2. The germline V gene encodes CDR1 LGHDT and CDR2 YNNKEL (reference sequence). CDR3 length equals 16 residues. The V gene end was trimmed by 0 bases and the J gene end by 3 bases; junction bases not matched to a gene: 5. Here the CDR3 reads CASSQEGLAGDYEQYF. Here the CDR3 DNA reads TGTGCCAGCAGCCAAGAAGGCCTAGCGGGAGACTACGAGCAGTACTTC.